This T cell receptor beta chain derives from a study of blood T cell repertoires in COVID-19. Whole-study context: COVID-19 samples collected from the United States, Italy and Spain covered acute and convalescent phases. The cDNA or gDNA used as material had been derived from T cells, B-cell-depleted T cells, or PBMCs.

Looked up from germline, CDR1 is SEHNR and CDR2 is FQNEAQ (reference sequence). The V end lost 3 bases, the J end lost 6 bases, and 15 bases lay between the germline ends. The CDR3 consists of 14 residues. As originally analysed: How many nucleated cells were present was estimated from reference gene primer amplification. Here immunoSEQ multiplex PCR was the method, and the copy in TCRdb shows in-frame clones only, minus some. The DNA was the basis for D and trimming; V, J and clone size are from that table. Among 150,000 to 200,000 clones listed, about 81% were seen once. The gene calls are TRBV7-9 and TRBJ2-7, with D maybe TRBD2 (5 bases). Material for sequencing was peripheral blood. The clonotype originates from a man aged 60 to 69 with active or convalescent COVID-19. The CDR3 region is CASSFGVREGEQYF. Here the CDR3 DNA reads TGTGCCAGCAGCTTCGGGGTCCGCGAAGGCGAGCAGTACTTC.